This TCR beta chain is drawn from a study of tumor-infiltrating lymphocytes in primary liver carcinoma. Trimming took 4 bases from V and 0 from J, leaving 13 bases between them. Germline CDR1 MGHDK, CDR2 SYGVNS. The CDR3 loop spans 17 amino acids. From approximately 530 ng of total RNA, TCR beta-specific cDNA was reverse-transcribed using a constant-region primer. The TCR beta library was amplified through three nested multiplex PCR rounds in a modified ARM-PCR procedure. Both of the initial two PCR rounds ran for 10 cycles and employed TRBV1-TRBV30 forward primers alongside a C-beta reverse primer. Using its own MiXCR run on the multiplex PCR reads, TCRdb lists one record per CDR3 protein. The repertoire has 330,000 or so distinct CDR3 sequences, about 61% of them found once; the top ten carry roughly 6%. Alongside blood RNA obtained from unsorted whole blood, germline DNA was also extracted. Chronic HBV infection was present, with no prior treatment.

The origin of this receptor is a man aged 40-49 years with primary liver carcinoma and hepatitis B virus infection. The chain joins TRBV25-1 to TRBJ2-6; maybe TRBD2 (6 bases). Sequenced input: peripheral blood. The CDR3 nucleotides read TGTGCCAGCAGTGGTCTCAGGGAGGACTCTGGGGCCAACGTCCTGACTTTC. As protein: CASSGLREDSGANVLTF.